A single sample is the source of the 32 T cell receptor beta chains below, sequenced in a study of metastatic and nonmetastatic thyroid tumors. No treatment of any kind had been given to any patient before thyroid surgery. TCRdb re-called clones via MiXCR from the PCR reads. This table has about 24,000 clones, 20% to 30% appearing once. The sample taken for sequencing was tumor tissue. The receptors come from a male donor with papillary thyroid cancer or a benign thyroid nodule (not recorded which). Some clones in this sample may be carry-over from other donors' samples.

This clone was observed many times. The rearrangement joins TRBV11-1 to TRBJ2-1; TRBD2 agrees at 10 bases. CDR1 and CDR2 from the germline V gene are SGHAT and FQDESV (reference sequence). J lost 5 bases, V lost 0 bases, and 4 bases had no gene match. This CDR3 region has 16 residues. The CDR3: CASSLAPSGGNNEQFF. The CDR3 coding sequence is TGTGCCAGCAGCTTAGCGCCTAGCGGGGGAAACAATGAGCAGTTCTTC. Variable domain in full (rest from reference TRBV11-1 and TRBJ2-1): EAEVAQSPRYKITEKSQAVAFWCDPISGHATLYWYRQILGQGPELLVQFQDESVVDDSQLPKDRFSAERLKGVDSTLKIQPAELGDSAMYLCASSLAPSGGNNEQFFGPGTRLTVL.

This clone came up many times. V is TRBV2 and J is TRBJ1-1; 7 bases are a match to TRBD1. The CDR3 runs to 12 residues. The ends lost 6 bases at V and 6 bases at J; junction bases unmatched: 4. Germline assignment: CDR1 SNHLY and CDR2 FYNNEI. The CDR3: CASRNRGPEAFF. The CDR3 nucleotides are TGTGCCAGCAGAAACAGGGGCCCTGAAGCTTTCTTT. Based on the CDR3 plus reference TRBV2 and TRBJ1-1, the full variable domain is EPEVTQTPSHQVTQMGQEVILRCVPISNHLYFYWYRQILGQKVEFLVSFYNNEISEKSEIFDDQFSVERPDGSNFTLKIRSTKLEDSAMYFCASRNRGPEAFFGQGTRLTVV.

This clone appeared many times. V gene TRBV7-9 combines with J gene TRBJ2-1; 11 positions agree with TRBD2. Trimming removed 5 bases from V and 6 bases from J; junction bases left unmatched: 12. CDR3 length: 17 amino acids. Germline CDR1 is SEHNR and CDR2 is FQNEAQ (reference sequence). The CDR3 DNA reads as TGTGCCAGCAGCACTAGAACCCCGGGACTAGCGGTCAATGAGCAGTTCTTC. Protein: CASSTRTPGLAVNEQFF.

This clone was seen repeatedly, ten times or more. One end of the junction is discordant with germline, which a read error may explain. This chain joins TRBV5-1 and TRBJ2-3, with 7 bases matching TRBD1. The length of the CDR3 is 15 residues. CDR1 SGHRS and CDR2 YFSETQ come from the germline V gene. CDR3 coding DNA: TGCGCCAGCAGTTTGGGGACAGCGAGCACAGATACGCAGTATTTT. This gives the protein CASSLGTASTDTQYF.

The sample holds many counts of this clone. The chain employs TRBV27 and TRBJ1-5, with a weak D call TRBD1 (5 bases). The germline V gene has CDR1 MNHEY and CDR2 SMNVEV (reference sequence). The CDR3 has 15 amino acids. Trimming stripped 7 bases from V and 0 bases from J, with 13 bases between. CDR3 protein: CASNGHHNSNQPQHF. The CDR3 nucleotides read TGTGCCAGCAACGGACACCACAATAGCAATCAGCCCCAGCATTTT.

This clone appeared many times. A read error is possible here, since a much larger clone lies one base away. Other DNA sequences in the sample encode the same CDR3. CDR3 bases: TGTGCCAGCAGTGAATGGGCGCTAGGAAATCAGCCCCAGCATTTT. Its translation is CASSEWALGNQPQHF. V gene TRBV2 combines with J gene TRBJ1-5; D is undetermined. The germline V and J ends were trimmed by 2 bases and 4 bases, with 12 bases remaining between them. CDR1 is SNHLY and CDR2 is FYNNEI in the germline V gene. The length of the CDR3 is 15 residues.

In this sample, this clone turned up many times. The chain is built from TRBV20-1 and TRBJ2-5; D possibly corresponds to TRBD2 (5 bases). Germline loops: CDR1 DFQATT, CDR2 SNEGSKA (reference sequence). V lost 2 bases and J lost 2, with 12 bases in between. The CDR3 is 14 residues long. As DNA, the CDR3 is TGCAGTGCTAGACAGGCTACGGGACAAGAGACCCAGTACTTC. This translates into CSARQATGQETQYF.

This clone was seen a handful of times. This sequence joins TRBV6-1 and TRBJ2-2, with D hard to call. Germline V gene sequence: CDR1 MNHNS, CDR2 SASEGT. V lost 5 bases, J lost 1 base, and 11 bases lay in between. The CDR3 has 15 amino acids. The CDR3 spells CASSTLDGNTGELFF. CDR3 nucleotides: TGTGCCAGCAGTACCCTGGACGGGAACACCGGGGAGCTGTTTTTT.

This clone appeared a few times. The junction departs from germline at one end; a sequencing error may be responsible. This chain joins TRBV6-1 and TRBJ1-1; no clear D gene. Germline V gene data show CDR1 as MNHNS and CDR2 as SASEGT. This CDR3 region has 13 residues. The CDR3 DNA reads as TGTGCCAGCGATGCAGTAGCGGACGGTGAAGTTTTCTTT. Residues: CASDAVADGEVFF.

The count of this clone is one. The chain employs TRBV9 and TRBJ1-6; TRBD1 matches at 12 bases. The CDR3 is made up of 16 amino acids. The V gene's germline CDR1 is SGDLS and CDR2 YYNGEE. The V segment lost 2 bases and the J segment 10 bases; nucleotides outside the gene matches: 7. The CDR3 loop reads CASSVGSGTGGSPLHF. CDR3 sequence (DNA): TGTGCCAGCAGCGTCGGTTCCGGGACAGGGGGCTCACCCCTCCACTTT.

As to this clone: This is likely a read error, given that the CDR3 carries no conserved phenylalanine or tryptophan at its end. The chain recombines TRBV28 with TRBJ1-5, with no clear D. The CDR3 is made up of 13 amino acids. CDR1 is MDHEN and CDR2 is SYDVKM in the germline V gene. The CDR3: CASRPDGGQRQHV. CDR3 bases: TGTGCCAGCAGGCCGGACGGAGGTCAGCGCCAGCATGTT.

This clone was seen many times. The V and J genes are TRBV25-1 and TRBJ2-5; a possible D gene is TRBD2 (6 bases). Germline CDR1 MGHDK, CDR2 SYGVNS. There are 16 residues in the CDR3. Trimming removed 1 base from V and 1 base from J, with 13 bases in between. The CDR3 region is CASSESAGTVQETQYF. CDR3 coding DNA: TGTGCCAGCAGTGAATCGGCGGGGACTGTCCAAGAGACCCAGTACTTC.

In regard to this clone: With a much larger clone just one base away, this may be a read error. The same CDR3 also results from other DNA sequences found in this sample. This chain connects TRBV7-9 to TRBJ2-1, with TRBD2 matching 10 bases. CDR3 length: 14 amino acids. CDR1 is SEHNR and CDR2 is FQNEAQ in the germline V gene (reference sequence). Losses at the gene ends were 6 bases for V and 10 bases for J; bases not matched to a gene: 9. CDR3 residues: CASRAPSGGREQFF. The CDR3 nucleotides read TGTGCCAGCAGGGCACCTAGCGGGGGCCGGGAGCAGTTCTTC.

The chain recombines TRBV2 with TRBJ1-2; D gene unclear. V was clipped by 4 bases and J by 0 bases, with 12 bases between them. Germline CDR1 SNHLY, CDR2 FYNNEI. This CDR3 contains 15 residues. CDR3 loop: CASSVPDRSNYGYTF. CDR3 in DNA: TGTGCCAGCAGTGTACCTGACCGATCTAACTATGGCTACACCTTC.

This clone was counted at least ten times. The rearrangement joins TRBV19 to TRBJ2-5, with 9 positions matching TRBD2. After removal of 8 bases from V and 1 base from J, the junction contained 5 bases not matched to a gene. CDR1 is LNHDA, CDR2 SQIVND, per germline (reference sequence). The CDR3 is made up of 14 amino acids. For the CDR3, the DNA is TGTGCCAGTTCCCAGACTAGCGGCCAAGAGACCCAGTACTTC. Translating it yields CASSQTSGQETQYF.

This clone is labeled as medium-sized. The chain recombines TRBV27 with TRBJ1-2; no definite D call. The CDR3 has 13 amino acids. V lost 3 bases, J lost 5 bases, and 10 bases lay in between. Germline CDR1 reads MNHEY; CDR2 reads SMNVEV (reference sequence). CDR3 amino acids: CASSFDTLYGYTF. The CDR3 DNA sequence: TGTGCCAGCAGTTTTGACACCTTATATGGCTACACCTTC.

This clone occurred many times. Additional DNA sequences in this sample encode the identical CDR3. The CDR3: CASSDLPEGEQYF. The DNA for the CDR3 is TGTGCCAGCAGTGACCTACCCGAAGGGGAGCAGTACTTC. V gene TRBV6-4 combines with J gene TRBJ2-7; no clear D. Per germline, CDR1 MRHNA and CDR2 SNTAGT. V was clipped by 2 bases and J by 7 bases, with 12 bases between them. The CDR3 consists of 13 residues.

This clone was detected a few times. The chain's CDR3 is CASSPLLAGTYEQYF. DNA of the CDR3: TGTGCCAGCAGTCCTCTCCTCGCGGGCACCTACGAGCAGTACTTC. V is TRBV27 and J is TRBJ2-7, with a possible D match to TRBD2 (5 bases). In germline, CDR1 is MNHEY, CDR2 SMNVEV (reference sequence). The ends were cut back, 5 bases at V and 2 bases at J, with 16 bases in the middle. The CDR3 is 15 amino acids.

In this sample, this clone turned up many times. A much more abundant neighbour one base away suggests this may be a read error. The sample holds other DNA sequences that translate to the same CDR3. The rearrangement joins TRBV6-2 or TRBV6-3 to TRBJ2-5; D is ambiguous. The CDR3 spans 13 residues. Germline CDR1 and CDR2: MNHEY and SVGEGT. This CDR3 reads CASSYWVGETQYF. The CDR3 DNA is TGCGCCAGCAGTTACTGGGTAGGAGAGACCCAGTACTTC.

This clone was counted ten times or more. V gene TRBV27 combines with J gene TRBJ1-3, with unresolved D. The V and J ends lost 5 bases and 0 bases respectively, with 14 bases between them. The CDR3 covers 16 residues. Germline CDR1 and CDR2: MNHEY and SMNVEV (reference sequence). CDR3: CASSLDGEFSGNTIYF. Here the CDR3 DNA reads TGTGCCAGCAGTCTCGACGGGGAATTCTCTGGAAACACCATATATTTT.

Comments on this clone: A read error is likely, as this CDR3 ends without the conserved phenylalanine or tryptophan. The rearrangement links TRBV20-1 to TRBJ1-5; D remains unclear. This CDR3 spans 14 amino acids. Germline loops: CDR1 DFQATT, CDR2 SNEGSKA (reference sequence). The CDR3 protein is CSAKTDYSNKPQHL. The CDR3 bases are TGCAGTGCTAAGACGGATTATAGCAATAAGCCCCAGCATTTA.

In its sample, this clone was seen once. The genes are TRBV20-1 and TRBJ2-1; 15 nucleotides match TRBD2. V was clipped by 7 bases and J by 7 bases; unmatched bases: 2. This CDR3 has 13 amino acids. CDR1 and CDR2 (germline): DFQATT, SNEGSKA (reference sequence). In DNA, the CDR3 is TGCAGTGGAGGGACTAGCGGGGGGAATGAGCAGTTCTTC. Translating it yields CSGGTSGGNEQFF.

Remarks on this clone: At one end, the junction sequence differs from germline, possibly due to a read error. The chain links TRBV6-1 to TRBJ1-1; D call uncertain. This CDR3 comprises 16 residues. From germline, CDR1 is MNHNS and CDR2 SASEGT. The CDR3 DNA is TGTGCCAGCAGTGAACAAACAGCGGGTTTGAACAATGAAGCTTTCTTT. It is translated as CASSEQTAGLNNEAFF.

This clone was observed a few times. Germline and junction disagree at one end, which may indicate a read error. The chain carries TRBV28 and TRBJ2-1; D may correspond to TRBD1 or TRBD2 (5 bases each). There are 15 residues in the CDR3. CDR1 MDHEN and CDR2 SYDVKM come from the germline V gene. The CDR3 reads CASSFDTTAVHEEFF. As DNA, the CDR3 is TGTGCCAGCAGTTTTGATACGACAGCGGTGCATGAGGAGTTCTTC. Together with reference TRBV28 and TRBJ2-1, the CDR3 gives the full variable domain: DVKVTQSSRYLVKRTGEKVFLECVQDMDHENMFWYRQDPGLGLRLIYFSYDVKMKEKGDIPEGYSVSREKKERFSLILESASTNQTSMYLCASSFDTTAVHEEFFGPGTRLTVL.

This clone turned up a few times. A read error may be the cause here, since a much bigger clone is one base away. V usage is TRBV3-1 and J usage is TRBJ2-7; TRBD1 matches at 8 bases. Germline CDR1 reads LGHDT; CDR2 reads YNNKEL (reference sequence). The CDR3 loop spans 13 amino acids. This CDR3 is CAISLRGPYEQYF. The DNA for the CDR3 is TGTGCCATCAGCCTCAGGGGGCCCTACGAGCAGTACTTC.

The chain uses TRBV6-1 and TRBJ2-3; no clear D. CDR3 size: 13 residues. Germline values: CDR1 MNHNS, CDR2 SASEGT. Trimming cost V 7 bases and J 11 bases, with 19 bases left between them. CDR3 nucleotide sequence: TGTGCCAGCACCCCCTCAGAAGGCCGGAGGCAGTATTTT. This codes for CASTPSEGRRQYF.

This clone was counted at least ten times. The gene calls are TRBV28 and TRBJ2-7; the D is unclear. Trimming took 4 bases from V and 3 from J, leaving 19 bases between them. Germline CDR1 reads MDHEN; CDR2 reads SYDVKM. The CDR3 spans 16 residues. CDR3 sequence reads: CASSSVRRQSYYEQYF. In DNA form, the CDR3 reads TGTGCCAGCAGTTCCGTACGACGGCAGTCATACTACGAGCAGTACTTC. The full variable domain, its missing parts supplied by reference TRBV28 and TRBJ2-7, is DVKVTQSSRYLVKRTGEKVFLECVQDMDHENMFWYRQDPGLGLRLIYFSYDVKMKEKGDIPEGYSVSREKKERFSLILESASTNQTSMYLCASSSVRRQSYYEQYFGPGTRLTVT.

This clone was found many times. V usage is TRBV4-1 and J usage is TRBJ1-3, with a possible D match to TRBD1 (5 bases). This CDR3 has 17 residues. The V gene's germline CDR1 is MGHRA and CDR2 YSYEKL. Trimming took 3 bases from V and 0 from J, leaving 15 bases between them. CDR3 region: CASSQGLGQSSGNTIYF. The CDR3 DNA reads as TGCGCCAGCAGCCAGGGACTGGGGCAGAGCTCTGGAAACACCATATATTTT.

This clone was seen at least ten times. The chain recombines TRBV20-1 with TRBJ2-1; D unclear. The germline V gene has CDR1 DFQATT and CDR2 SNEGSKA (reference sequence). Deletions cut 0 bases from V and 6 bases from J, with 15 bases between. The CDR3 is 15 amino acids. CDR3 in amino acids: CSARDRSVAGNEQFF. CDR3 nucleotides: TGCAGTGCTAGAGATCGGTCGGTAGCCGGCAATGAGCAGTTCTTC.

This clone is a singleton in its sample. The chain links TRBV7-3 to TRBJ2-1; the D is unclear. Trimming removed 5 bases from V and 5 bases from J, with 10 bases in between. The germline V gene has CDR1 SGHTA and CDR2 FQGTGA. This CDR3 contains 13 residues. The CDR3, as DNA: TGTGCCAGCAGCCTATGGTCAAACAATGAGCAGTTCTTC. This gives the protein CASSLWSNNEQFF.

To note about this clone: A much larger clone differs from this one at a single base, so this may be a read error. The sample contains more than one DNA sequence encoding this CDR3. The V call is TRBV3-1, the J call TRBJ1-1; D gene unclear. CDR3 length: 12 residues. Germline V lookup: CDR1 LGHDT, CDR2 YNNKEL (reference sequence). Deletions cut 5 bases from V and 11 bases from J, with 15 bases between. The CDR3 protein is CASSEGRTSAFF. The CDR3 nucleotides read TGTGCCAGCAGCGAAGGACGTACTTCGGCTTTCTTT.

In regard to this clone: A much larger clone differs by one base, so this may be a read error. The rearrangement links TRBV28 to TRBJ2-5, with D possibly TRBD2 on 5 matching bases. This CDR3 has 15 residues. Germline values: CDR1 MDHEN, CDR2 SYDVKM. Trimming took off 3 bases at V and 4 bases at J, with 15 bases between the two ends. CDR3 DNA: TGTGCCAGCAGTTTCGGAAGAGGGAGCCCAGAGACCCAGTACTTC. It encodes CASSFGRGSPETQYF.